The text below deals with one TCR beta chain. The target of this receptor is not known. Qualities for individual bases were not recorded, and no much larger clone is one base off. These data belong to a study of CD8 T cells in Susac syndrome (dated by TCRdb to about 2019). General notes on the study: Repertoire sequencing was used to test whether CD8+ T cell activation and differentiation in Susac syndrome was antigen driven.

Peripheral blood CD8+ and CD4+ T cells from healthy donors, Susac syndrome patients and multiple sclerosis patients were profiled by high-throughput TCR beta sequencing. Multiple sclerosis controls were treatment-naive patients with stable or active relapsing-remitting disease fulfilling revised McDonald criteria. Bulk CD8+ and CD4+ T cells were purified by magnetic negative isolation, while CD8+ TEMRA cells were enriched using FACS. Blood was collected in EDTA tubes and processed within 24 hours, with PBMCs isolated through density gradient centrifugation. PBMCs intended for TCR sequencing were frozen in liquid nitrogen and were later thawed in a 37 degrees C water bath. A purity of at least 90% was achieved for sorted or isolated CD4+, CD8+ and CD8+ TEMRA cells. RNA was extracted using the RNeasy kit, and roughly 0.5 to 1 ug of the RNA was reverse transcribed with random hexamers. TCR beta CDR3 regions were amplified with the immunoSEQ multiplex PCR assay covering 54 Vbeta and 13 Jbeta segments. Bias from PCR amplification was corrected by using a synthetic template baseline for primer optimization and for computational correction. Concerning the study's data processing: Only productive sequences were kept, with reads annotated to V, D and J genes according to IMGT and analyzed in immunoSEQ Analyzer. Clonality was computed as one minus Shannon entropy normalized by log2 of the number of productive unique sequences. For each patient and control, public and private clones were evaluated within the 100 most prevalent clones. Clones were defined as Susac-specific when absent from the healthy and MS cohorts, from some 1,100 published viral clones and from other ImmuneACCESS disease sequences. TCRdb handled the public reads itself, with Q25 trimming in fastp and clone calling in MiXCR, and kept productive beta chains. Every distinct CDR3 protein forms one entry, paired with its most common genes and DNA. None of the V and J calls come from the authors' own analysis; TCRdb made them. For this sample the table gives around 77,000 distinct CDR3 sequences, of which 96% were detected only once. The ten largest clonotypes hold more than 0.09% of the sample.

The full study reports these points: The study acknowledged that relatively few individuals were included in the TCR sequencing and HLA analysis.

CDR3 length: 14 amino acids, cysteine to phenylalanine. Just CDR3 DNA is preserved here, 42 bases in frame from base 1. Relative to germline, V is 5 bases shorter and J is 4 bases shorter, with 13 bases between their ends. This sequence uses TRBV12-3 or TRBV12-4 and TRBJ2-3; TRBD2 is a possible D gene, resting on 6 matching bases. This clonotype was obtained from a human donor with multiple sclerosis. Sequenced material: CD4+ T cells from PBMCs. DNA sequence: TGTGCCAGCAGTCGACTGGGGGGAGCAGATACGCAGTATTTT. Translated, this gives CASSRLGGADTQYF.